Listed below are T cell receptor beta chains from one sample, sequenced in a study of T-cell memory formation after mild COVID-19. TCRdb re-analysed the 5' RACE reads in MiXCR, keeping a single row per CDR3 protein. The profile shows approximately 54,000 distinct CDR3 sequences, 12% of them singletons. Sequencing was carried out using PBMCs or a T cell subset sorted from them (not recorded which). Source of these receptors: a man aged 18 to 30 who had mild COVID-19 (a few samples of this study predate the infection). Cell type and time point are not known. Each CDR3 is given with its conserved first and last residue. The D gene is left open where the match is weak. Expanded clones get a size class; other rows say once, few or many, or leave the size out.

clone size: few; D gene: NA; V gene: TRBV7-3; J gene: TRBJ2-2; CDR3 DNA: TGTGCCAGCAGCTTCTCCCCCGGCACCGGGGAGCTGTTTTTT; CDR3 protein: CASSFSPGTGELFF
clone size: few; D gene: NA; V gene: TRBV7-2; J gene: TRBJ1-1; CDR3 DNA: TGTGCCAGCAGCTCCAGGGAAGGCACTGAAGCTTTCTTT; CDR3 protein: CASSSREGTEAFF
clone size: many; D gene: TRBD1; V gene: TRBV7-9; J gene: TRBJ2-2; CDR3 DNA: TGTGCCAGCAGCCCCTTCCGGGACAGGGGGACCGGGGAGCTGTTTTTT; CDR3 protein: CASSPFRDRGTGELFF
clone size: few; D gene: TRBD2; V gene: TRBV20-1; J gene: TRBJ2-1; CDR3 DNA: TGCAGTGCCGCCGGACTAGCGGGGGTGAATGAGCAGTTCTTC; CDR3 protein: CSAAGLAGVNEQFF
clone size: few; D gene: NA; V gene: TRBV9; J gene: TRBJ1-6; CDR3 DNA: TGTGCCAGCAGCCCCGCCGGTGGAGTCCCACCCCTCCACTTT; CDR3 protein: CASSPAGGVPPLHF
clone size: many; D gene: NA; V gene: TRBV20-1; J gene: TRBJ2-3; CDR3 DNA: TGCAGTGCCTTAATTGAGGGCGCCACAGATACGCAGTATTTT; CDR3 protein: CSALIEGATDTQYF
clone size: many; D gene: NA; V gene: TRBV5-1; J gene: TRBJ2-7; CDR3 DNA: TGCGCCAGCAGCCCACAGGGATACGGCGAGCAGTACTTC; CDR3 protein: CASSPQGYGEQYF
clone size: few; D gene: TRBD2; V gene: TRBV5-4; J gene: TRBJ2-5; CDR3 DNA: TGTGCCAGCAGCTACGTGTCGGGGGGACAAGAGACCCAGTACTTC; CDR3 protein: CASSYVSGGQETQYF
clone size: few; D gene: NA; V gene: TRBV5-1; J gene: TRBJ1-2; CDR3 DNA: TGCGCCAGCAGCTCGGGTTGGACAGACGGATATGGCTACACCTTC; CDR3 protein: CASSSGWTDGYGYTF
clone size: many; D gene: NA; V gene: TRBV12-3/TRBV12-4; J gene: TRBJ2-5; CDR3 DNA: TGTGCCAGCGCTAAGAGGGGCAACCAAGAGACCCAGTACTTC; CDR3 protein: CASAKRGNQETQYF
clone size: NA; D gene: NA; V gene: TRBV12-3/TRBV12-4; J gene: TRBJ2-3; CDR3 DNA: TGTGCCAGCAGTTCATCTCCCAAGGGTAGAGATACGCAGTATTTT; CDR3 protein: CASSSSPKGRDTQYF